Sequencing of this TCR beta chain was carried out in a study of OX40 agonist ivuxolimab in advanced cancers. The overall study: The treatment was a fully human IgG2 OX40 agonist, ivuxolimab.

Sequencing was performed with immunoSEQ multiplex PCR; in TCRdb, only in-frame clones are kept and a portion is missing. The table records over 60,000 clones, roughly nine tenths of them present only once. Trimming removed 4 bases from V and 11 bases from J, with 17 bases in between. The CDR3 loop spans 13 amino acids. CDR1 is MNHEY and CDR2 is SMNVEV in the germline V gene (reference sequence). This clone appeared once. The antigen is not known. Regarding the study as a whole: Both CD4+ and CD8+ T cell populations in blood had undergone clonal expansion by week 6 at 0.1 to 3.0 mg/kg. Compared with CD4+, CD8+ T cells on average had more expanded clones.

The receptor's source is an adult with an advanced solid tumor such as melanoma, head and neck, liver or kidney cancer. The chain carries TRBV27 and TRBJ1-1; D not resolved. This specimen consisted of CD4+ or CD8+ T cells sorted from blood, obtained in a trial of the OX40 agonist ivuxolimab. The CDR3 loop reads CASSSRAHREAFF. The CDR3 region has the DNA TGTGCCAGCAGTTCAAGGGCCCATAGGGAGGCTTTCTTT.